This TCR beta chain was retrieved from a study of monozygotic twins with inflammatory bowel disease. The CDR3 length is 13 residues. TCRdb re-called the 5' RACE reads; every CDR3 protein appears as one record, without DNA. Its table lists 350,000 to 550,000 distinct CDR3 sequences. Sample: blood. This chain connects TRBV12-3 or TRBV12-4 to TRBJ2-7; lacking DNA, the TRBD2 call made by TCRdb goes unchecked. The receptor comes from a human donor with ulcerative colitis or Crohn's disease, or a healthy co-twin of an affected twin (not recorded which). The CDR3 loop is CASSSGVGPEQYF.